This T cell receptor (beta chain) was found in a study of T-cell memory formation after mild COVID-19. Study-wide results and limits: Contracting CD4+ clones lay largely in CM and EM, with CD8+ ones residing in EMRA. Second-wave clones reaching peak frequency on day 37 lacked confirmed SARS-CoV-2 specificity. Later expanders leaned CD4+, whereas clones that contracted between day 15 and 85 were balanced CD4/CD8.

Worth noting for this clonotype: Its antigen is still unknown.

The V end lost 3 bases, the J end lost 2 bases, and 5 bases lay between the germline ends. Germline V gives CDR1 LNHDA, CDR2 SQIVND (reference sequence). This CDR3 spans 13 amino acids. A 5'RACE reaction primed in the constant segment made cDNA libraries of TCR alpha and TCR beta, and these carried sample barcodes and UMIs. Each CDR3 protein is one row after TCRdb ran MiXCR on the 5' RACE reads. The sample carries about 540,000 distinct CDR3 sequences, approximately 20% recorded once. This sequence joins TRBV19 and TRBJ1-5; D ambiguous. Sequenced sample: PBMCs or a T cell subset sorted from them (not recorded which). This TCR derives from an adult woman who had mild COVID-19 (a few samples of this study predate the infection). Cell type and time point are not known. As DNA, the CDR3 is TGTGCCAGTAGTATCAGTCGCAATCAGCCCCAGCATTTT. It specifies CASSISRNQPQHF.